This entry lists 22 T cell receptor beta chains sequenced from one sample in a study of T-cell memory formation after mild COVID-19. Via MiXCR, TCRdb re-called the 5' RACE reads, giving one row per CDR3 protein. Altogether some 290,000 distinct CDR3 sequences are present, roughly 16% being singletons, with the ten largest covering over 20%. The sequenced sample consisted of PBMCs or a T cell subset sorted from them (not recorded which). Source of these receptors: a man between 18 and 29 years old who had mild COVID-19 (a few samples of this study predate the infection). Cell type and time point are not known.

The sample holds a few counts of this clonotype. This rearrangement joins TRBV7-8 to TRBJ2-7; D possibly uses TRBD1 or TRBD2 (5 bases each). Deletions cut 4 bases from V and 4 bases from J, with 20 bases between. Germline CDR1 is SGHVS and CDR2 is FQNEAQ. This CDR3 is 16 amino acids long. This chain's CDR3 is CASSSSSRDGRYEQYF. The DNA of the CDR3 is TGTGCCAGCAGCTCCTCCTCCCGGGACGGAAGATACGAGCAGTACTTC.

This chain joins TRBV5-1 and TRBJ2-3; D might be TRBD1 or TRBD2, each matching 5 bases. CDR1 is SGHRS and CDR2 is YFSETQ in the germline V gene. This CDR3 has 13 amino acids. The germline V and J ends were trimmed by 0 bases and 9 bases, with 11 bases remaining between them. CDR3 coding DNA: TGCGCCAGCAGCTTGGCCGCTGAGGGGACGCAGTATTTT. Protein: CASSLAAEGTQYF.

This clonotype showed up just a few times. The chain combines TRBV11-2 with TRBJ2-2; D is unresolved. Germline V gives CDR1 SGHAT, CDR2 FQNNGV. The CDR3 is made up of 14 amino acids. V gave up 5 bases and J gave up 4 bases, with 11 bases separating them. CDR3 residues: CASSAASLTGELFF. The CDR3 nucleotides are TGTGCCAGCAGCGCTGCCTCGCTCACCGGGGAGCTGTTTTTT.

A few counts support this clonotype. This chain uses TRBV19 with TRBJ1-1; D is unresolved. Germline loops: CDR1 LNHDA, CDR2 SQIVND (reference sequence). V dropped 3 bases and J dropped 4 bases, with 18 bases sitting between them. The CDR3 loop spans 16 amino acids. CDR3: CASSIGLSAPATEAFF. The CDR3 nucleotides are TGTGCCAGTAGTATTGGGTTGAGCGCCCCGGCCACTGAAGCTTTCTTT.

A few counts support this clonotype. The chain links TRBV7-2 to TRBJ2-3; 13 nucleotides align to TRBD2. The CDR3 spans 17 residues. CDR1 SGHTA and CDR2 FQGNSA come from the germline V gene. V dropped 1 base and J dropped 3; count of bases not matched to a gene: 4. CDR3 nucleotide sequence: TGTGCCAGCAGCTTAGGCGGGACTAGCGGGGTAACAGATACGCAGTATTTT. Its protein product is CASSLGGTSGVTDTQYF.

This rearrangement joins TRBV29-1 to TRBJ1-3; 7 bases map to TRBD1. This CDR3 spans 13 amino acids. The ends lost 7 bases at V and 1 base at J; junction bases unmatched: 4. Per germline, CDR1 SQVTM and CDR2 ANQGSEA. The CDR3 loop is CSAVRGSGNTIYF. The CDR3 coding sequence is TGCAGCGCTGTCAGGGGGTCTGGAAACACCATATATTTT.

This clonotype came up a few times. This chain uses TRBV18 with TRBJ2-3; D unresolved. With 3 bases removed from V and 2 bases from J, the gap between germline ends came to 6 bases. This CDR3 contains 13 residues. Germline CDR1 is KGHSH and CDR2 is LQKENI. CDR3 sequence: CASSPSITDTQYF. CDR3 in DNA: TGTGCCAGCTCACCTTCAATCACAGATACGCAGTATTTT.

In its sample, this clonotype was seen a few times. This chain uses TRBV5-1 with TRBJ2-7; 11 positions match TRBD1. The CDR3 totals 15 residues. V lost 4 bases to trimming and J lost 2 bases; unmatched junction nucleotides: 5. In germline, CDR1 is SGHRS, CDR2 YFSETQ. CDR3 in amino acids: CASSPGTGGTYEQYV. The CDR3 region has the DNA TGCGCCAGCAGCCCCGGGACAGGGGGGACCTACGAGCAGTACGTC.

This chain links TRBV27 with TRBJ1-5; D possibly corresponds to TRBD1 (6 bases). CDR3 length equals 15 residues. Germline lookup yields CDR1 MNHEY and CDR2 SMNVEV (reference sequence). Trimming removed 5 bases at V and 10 bases at J, with 21 bases between. CDR3 DNA sequence: TGTGCCAGCAGTGTGACAGGCGGCCCTCTCTCCCCCCAGCATTTT. It is translated as CASSVTGGPLSPQHF.

This clonotype was picked up a small number of times. J is TRBJ1-1 and V is TRBV7-2; 7 nucleotides align to TRBD1. The CDR3 totals 16 residues. V dropped 5 bases and J dropped 0; count of bases not matched to a gene: 9. CDR1 is SGHTA and CDR2 is FQGNSA in the germline V gene. CDR3: CASSPPSGQLNTEAFF. The CDR3 DNA sequence: TGTGCCAGCAGCCCACCCTCGGGACAGCTGAACACTGAAGCTTTCTTT.

The chain is built from TRBV6-1 and TRBJ2-3; 7 positions match TRBD1. V was clipped by 4 bases and J by 4 bases; unmatched bases: 11. Germline-derived CDR1 and CDR2 are MNHNS and SASEGT. There are 16 residues in the CDR3. The CDR3 region is CASSGITGVRPDTQYF. The CDR3 bases are TGTGCCAGCAGTGGTATTACAGGGGTCAGGCCAGATACGCAGTATTTT.

The chain uses TRBV5-6 and TRBJ2-3; tentatively, D is TRBD2 (6 bases). Trimming left V 2 bases short and J 2 bases short, with 18 bases between. This CDR3 spans 17 amino acids. The germline V gene encodes CDR1 SGHDT and CDR2 YYEEEE. The CDR3 DNA reads TGTGCCAGCAGCTTAATTCTGGGGGGAGTTTTCACAGATACGCAGTATTTT. Amino acids: CASSLILGGVFTDTQYF.

This clonotype was counted only a few times. The CDR3 is CASTTQAGVQETQYF. For the CDR3, the DNA is TGTGCCAGCACAACTCAGGCGGGGGTGCAAGAGACCCAGTACTTC. The genes are TRBV5-5 and TRBJ2-5; TRBD2 agrees at 7 bases. Trimming at V came to 6 bases and at J to 2 bases, leaving 10 bases not matched to a gene. The CDR3 length is 15 residues. Germline V gives CDR1 SGHKS, CDR2 YYEKEE (reference sequence).

The chain links TRBV20-1 to TRBJ1-2; a possible D gene is TRBD1 (6 bases). Trimming stripped 3 bases from V and 4 bases from J, with 21 bases between. The CDR3 sequence is 16 residues long. Per the germline V gene, CDR1 is DFQATT and CDR2 is SNEGSKA (reference sequence). In DNA form, the CDR3 reads TGCAGTGCTAGGAGGGGGGGCACATACAACTCCTATGGCTACACCTTC. This encodes CSARRGGTYNSYGYTF.

A few counts support this clonotype. The chain joins TRBV10-1 to TRBJ1-3; D gene unclear. The CDR3 is 13 residues long. Between the trimmed V and J ends, which lost 3 bases and 4 bases, there was a span of 7 bases. Germline loops: CDR1 WNHNN, CDR2 SYGVQD (reference sequence). CDR3 DNA: TGCGCCAGCAGTGACTCCGGGGGAAACACCATATATTTT. This encodes CASSDSGGNTIYF.

This clonotype was recorded a few times. V usage is TRBV14 and J usage is TRBJ2-3; possible D gene TRBD2, 6 bases. V was pared by 5 bases and J by 3 bases, with 15 bases between. CDR1 SGHDN and CDR2 FVKESK come from the germline V gene. The CDR3 covers 15 residues. CDR3 protein: CASSKAGGLTDTQYF. The CDR3 DNA reads TGTGCCAGCAGCAAAGCCGGAGGGTTGACAGATACGCAGTATTTT.

The rearrangement uses TRBV12-3 or TRBV12-4 and TRBJ1-2; 9 nucleotides match TRBD1. The CDR3 is 15 amino acids. V trimming: 6 bases; J trimming: 4 bases; junction bases outside the gene matches: 9. CDR3 loop: CASSRRQGGSYGYTF. The DNA for the CDR3 is TGTGCCAGCAGCCGGAGACAGGGGGGAAGCTATGGCTACACCTTC.

There are a few counts of this clonotype. The rearrangement joins TRBV11-2 to TRBJ2-5, with 10 bases matching TRBD1. Germline CDR1 and CDR2: SGHAT and FQNNGV. The CDR3 loop spans 15 amino acids. V dropped 6 bases and J dropped 5; count of bases not matched to a gene: 9. In DNA, the CDR3 is TGTGCCAGCAGTAAAAGGACAGGGGGTCTGGAGACCCAGTACTTC. Translated, it gives CASSKRTGGLETQYF.

This clonotype appeared a few times. The chain uses TRBV6-2 or TRBV6-3 and TRBJ2-3; 9 positions agree with TRBD2. The CDR3 covers 14 residues. The germline V gene encodes CDR1 MNHEY and CDR2 SVGEGT. The ends lost 7 bases at V and 1 base at J; junction bases unmatched: 3. CDR3 loop: CASKIAGGTDTQYF. The CDR3 DNA sequence: TGTGCCAGCAAAATAGCGGGAGGCACAGATACGCAGTATTTT.

Only a few counts were recorded for this clonotype. This sequence joins TRBV7-2 and TRBJ2-5; the D is unclear. Trimming removed 3 bases from V and 4 bases from J, with 6 bases in between. The CDR3 covers 12 residues. Looked up from germline, CDR1 is SGHTA and CDR2 is FQGNSA. The CDR3 sequence: CASSLSSETQYF. In DNA form, the CDR3 reads TGTGCCAGCAGCTTGTCATCAGAGACCCAGTACTTC. The full variable domain, completed using reference TRBV7-2 and TRBJ2-5, is GAGVSQSPSNKVTEKGKDVELRCDPISGHTALYWYRQSLGQGLEFLIYFQGNSAPDKSGLPSDRFSAERTGGSVSTLTIQRTQQEDSAVYLCASSLSSETQYFGPGTRLLVL.

The V and J genes are TRBV2 and TRBJ2-3, with D perhaps given as TRBD1 or TRBD2 (5 bases each). The V and J ends lost 7 bases and 5 bases respectively, with 22 bases between them. The CDR3 covers 16 residues. Germline CDR1 SNHLY, CDR2 FYNNEI. Here the CDR3 DNA reads TGTGCCAGCATTGAGGGTATCCGAAGGGGCGGAGATACGCAGTATTTT. Translating it yields CASIEGIRRGGDTQYF.

Here the CDR3 reads CASSPPVVSTDTQYF. CDR3 sequence (DNA): TGTGCCAGCTCACCACCGGTCGTTTCCACAGATACGCAGTATTTT. This rearrangement joins TRBV18 to TRBJ2-3; no reliable D call. The V end lost 0 bases, the J end lost 2 bases, and 9 bases lay between the germline ends. In germline, CDR1 is KGHSH, CDR2 LQKENI. CDR3 size: 15 residues.